This T cell receptor (beta chain) is from a study of memory CD4+ T cells and cytomegalovirus serostatus. Notes on the study in general: Each of roughly 65 CMV-associated TCRbeta sequences occurred in one to five individuals.

Of note for this clone: The target antigen is unknown.

V lost 0 bases to trimming and J lost 2 bases, with 14 bases between them. The germline CDR1 and CDR2 sequences are SGHRS and YFSETQ. The CDR3 runs to 16 residues. Libraries were prepared by immunoSEQ multiplex PCR; TCRdb keeps only in-frame clonotypes and omits some of them. The sample contains approximately 45,000 clones, 75% to 85% of which appear only once. The sort gate was single viable CD3+CD4+CD8-CD45RO+ cells for memory CD4+ T cells. Serum IgG to CMV pp150, pp28, p38 and p52 defined serostatus. This rearrangement joins TRBV5-1 to TRBJ2-5, with D perhaps assigned TRBD1 or TRBD2 (5 bases each). The material sequenced was memory CD4+ T cells from blood. The source is an adult in good health and CMV-seronegative. Here the CDR3 DNA reads TGCGCCAGCAGCTTGGCGGTGGGTTGGGGGCAAGAGACCCAGTACTTC. It codes for CASSLAVGWGQETQYF.